The rows below give T cell receptor beta chains drawn from one sample of a study of blood T cell repertoires in COVID-19. Sequenced by immunoSEQ multiplex PCR; TCRdb stores in-frame clones only, minus some. This table holds approximately 250,000 clones, 80% to 90% found once. The specimen was peripheral blood. The source is a man aged 25 to 40 who had recovered from COVID-19. Both conserved end residues are part of each CDR3. D genes are given only for firm matches. A row's size may be missing; if present it is once, few, many or a size class.

J: TRBJ1-4
D: .
V: TRBV7-2
size: .
DNA: TGTGCCAGCAGCGAATCAGGCGGGGGCCCCCAATTATCGGAACTGTTTTTT
CDR3: CASSESGGGPQLSELFF

J: TRBJ2-3
D: TRBD2
V: TRBV9
size: .
DNA: TGTGCCAGCAGCGTTGGGACTAGCCGCACAGATACGCAGTATTTT
CDR3: CASSVGTSRTDTQYF

J: TRBJ2-3
D: TRBD2
V: TRBV3-1/TRBV3-2
size: .
DNA: TGTGCCAGCAGCCCCCACTCCGAACTAGCGGGGACAGATACGCAGTATTTT
CDR3: CASSPHSELAGTDTQYF

J: TRBJ1-2
D: .
V: TRBV7-2
size: .
DNA: TGTGCCAGCAGCTTAGCTGGGGGGAATGGCTACACCTTC
CDR3: CASSLAGGNGYTF

J: TRBJ1-5
D: .
V: TRBV19
size: .
DNA: TGTGCCAGTAGTATTAGTAGCAATCAGCCCCAGCATTTT
CDR3: CASSISSNQPQHF

J: TRBJ1-2
D: .
V: TRBV2
size: .
DNA: TGTGCCAGCAGTGCTAGGGGGGGCGCCTATGGCTACACCTTC
CDR3: CASSARGGAYGYTF

J: TRBJ2-5
D: .
V: TRBV3-1/TRBV3-2
size: .
DNA: TGTGCCAGCAGCCGCGGGGGCTCGGTGGAGACCCAGTACTTC
CDR3: CASSRGGSVETQYF

J: TRBJ1-1
D: .
V: TRBV2
size: few
DNA: TGTGCCAGCAGTAACGGAGGCTTATTCACTGAAGCTTTCTTT
CDR3: CASSNGGLFTEAFF

J: TRBJ1-2
D: TRBD1
V: TRBV7-8
size: .
DNA: TGTGCCAGCAGCGAGCGGACAGGGGAAGGCGGCTACACCTTC
CDR3: CASSERTGEGGYTF

J: TRBJ2-5
D: .
V: TRBV18
size: .
DNA: TGTGCCAGCTCACCAGGGACAAAAGAGACCCAGTACTTC
CDR3: CASSPGTKETQYF

J: TRBJ1-6
D: .
V: TRBV12-3/TRBV12-4
size: .
DNA: TGTGCCAGCAGTTCTCCCTTACCCCTCCACTTT
CDR3: CASSSPLPLHF

J: TRBJ1-2
D: .
V: TRBV19
size: .
DNA: TGTGCCAGTAGTACCCCCGCGGTAGGCTATGGCTACACCTTC
CDR3: CASSTPAVGYGYTF

J: TRBJ1-2
D: TRBD1
V: TRBV5-6
size: .
DNA: TGTGCCAGCGACCGGACAGGGAGCTTTTATGGCTACACCTTC
CDR3: CASDRTGSFYGYTF

J: TRBJ1-2
D: .
V: TRBV18
size: once
DNA: TGTGCCAGCTCACCACCGTGGCAGGGGAGCGGTTATGGCTACACCTTC
CDR3: CASSPPWQGSGYGYTF

J: TRBJ2-7
D: .
V: TRBV6-2/TRBV6-3
size: .
DNA: TGTGCCAGCAGTGATCCGAAAAATAGAGGCCTGATAGGATTCTCCTACGAGCAGTACTTC
CDR3: CASSDPKNRGLIGFSYEQYF

J: TRBJ1-6
D: .
V: TRBV9
size: .
DNA: TGTGCCAGCACGATGACAGGCTCTAATTCACCCCTCCACTTT
CDR3: CASTMTGSNSPLHF

J: TRBJ2-7
D: .
V: TRBV11-2
size: .
DNA: TGTGCCAGCAGCTTCTCAGGGGCCTTCAGCTCCTACGAGCAGTACTTC
CDR3: CASSFSGAFSSYEQYF

J: TRBJ1-1
D: .
V: TRBV7-2
size: .
DNA: TGTGCCAGCAGTCAACGGGGTGGGAGGCGGTCTGAAGCTTTCTTT
CDR3: CASSQRGGRRSEAFF

J: TRBJ2-3
D: .
V: TRBV6-2/TRBV6-3
size: .
DNA: TGTGCCAGCAGTAGATCCGGGAGTATAAGTAGGTATTTT
CDR3: CASSRSGSISRYF

J: TRBJ2-5
D: .
V: TRBV7-6
size: .
DNA: TGTGCCAGCGCCCACGGGACGCAGGGGAGAGGGACCCAGTACTTC
CDR3: CASAHGTQGRGTQYF

J: TRBJ2-7
D: .
V: TRBV27
size: .
DNA: TGTGCCAGCAGTTTATCGGCATTCTCCTACGAGCAGTACTTC
CDR3: CASSLSAFSYEQYF

J: TRBJ2-5
D: .
V: TRBV5-6
size: .
DNA: TGTGCCAGCAGCTTGGCTACCGGTTTTGAGACCCAGTACTTC
CDR3: CASSLATGFETQYF

J: TRBJ2-7
D: .
V: TRBV4-1
size: .
DNA: TGCGCCAGCAGCCAGGGAGGAGGACCCTACGAGCAGTACTTC
CDR3: CASSQGGGPYEQYF

J: TRBJ1-2
D: .
V: TRBV7-9
size: .
DNA: TGTGCCAGCAGCCCACTCCCAATTGGGCGCGGCTACACCTTC
CDR3: CASSPLPIGRGYTF

J: TRBJ1-4
D: .
V: TRBV29-1
size: .
DNA: TGCAGCGTTGGACCAGGGACTAATGAAAAACTGTTTTTT
CDR3: CSVGPGTNEKLFF

J: TRBJ1-4
D: .
V: TRBV4-1
size: few
DNA: TGCGCCAGCAGCCAAGGAGGCCGCGCAGCCCTTAATGAAAAACTGTTTTTT
CDR3: CASSQGGRAALNEKLFF

J: TRBJ1-2
D: .
V: TRBV5-1
size: .
DNA: TGCGCCAGCAGCTTGGATGGGGGGACGTTGGGCTATGGCTACACCTTC
CDR3: CASSLDGGTLGYGYTF

J: TRBJ2-5
D: .
V: TRBV18
size: .
DNA: TGTGCCAGCTCACTACAGGGCAACCAAGAGACCCAGTACTTC
CDR3: CASSLQGNQETQYF

J: TRBJ1-1
D: .
V: TRBV18
size: .
DNA: TGTGCCAGCTCACCTACCCAGGGGCGCTGGAACACTGAAGCTTTCTTT
CDR3: CASSPTQGRWNTEAFF

J: TRBJ2-1
D: TRBD2
V: TRBV7-7
size: .
DNA: TGTGCCAGCAGCCTAAGCGGGACTAGCGGGGGTGATGAGCAGTTCTTC
CDR3: CASSLSGTSGGDEQFF

J: TRBJ1-2
D: TRBD1
V: TRBV24-1
size: once
DNA: TGTGCCACCGGCACAGGGGGCATCCTAGGAGAGGGCTACACCTTC
CDR3: CATGTGGILGEGYTF

J: TRBJ1-5
D: .
V: TRBV30
size: .
DNA: TGTGCCTGGAGTTATAGCAATCAGCCCCAGCATTTT
CDR3: CAWSYSNQPQHF

J: TRBJ2-7
D: TRBD2
V: TRBV7-9
size: .
DNA: TGTGCCAGCAGCTTAGTACGGGAGGCATCCTACGAGCAGTACTTC
CDR3: CASSLVREASYEQYF

J: TRBJ1-3
D: .
V: TRBV6-5
size: .
DNA: TGTGCCAGCAAGGAGGACAGCACTGGAAACACCATATATTTT
CDR3: CASKEDSTGNTIYF

J: TRBJ2-3
D: .
V: TRBV9
size: .
DNA: TGTGCCAGCAGCGTAGGGAGGACAGATACGCAGTATTTT
CDR3: CASSVGRTDTQYF

J: TRBJ1-1
D: .
V: TRBV7-5
size: .
DNA: TGTGTCAGACGGTATGGGGGGGGTCTCCCTGAAGCTTTCTTT
CDR3: CVRRYGGGLPEAFF

J: TRBJ2-2
D: .
V: TRBV6-1
size: .
DNA: TGTGCCAGCAGTGAAAGGCCCCAGGGGCCACGCGCCGGGGAGCTGTTTTTT
CDR3: CASSERPQGPRAGELFF

J: TRBJ2-3
D: TRBD2
V: TRBV18
size: .
DNA: TGTGCCAGCTCACCAACTAGCGGGGACACGCAGTATTTT
CDR3: CASSPTSGDTQYF

J: TRBJ2-5
D: .
V: TRBV5-4
size: few
DNA: TGTGCCAGCTACAATTTACAGGGGGGGCCACAAGAGACCCAGTACTTC
CDR3: CASYNLQGGPQETQYF

J: TRBJ2-1
D: .
V: TRBV4-1
size: .
DNA: TGCGCCAGCAGCCAACCCCTCGGACAGAGATACAATGAGCAGTTCTTC
CDR3: CASSQPLGQRYNEQFF

J: TRBJ1-4
D: .
V: TRBV19
size: .
DNA: TGTGCCAGTAGTATACAGGGTGAAGATGAAAAACTGTTTTTT
CDR3: CASSIQGEDEKLFF

J: TRBJ2-1
D: .
V: TRBV19
size: .
DNA: TGTGCCAGTAGTCACTCCTCCTACAATGAGCAGTTCTTC
CDR3: CASSHSSYNEQFF

J: TRBJ2-2
D: .
V: TRBV6-2/TRBV6-3
size: .
DNA: TGTGCCAGCAGTTGGGGGAGGTCCCCCGGGGAGCTGTTTTTT
CDR3: CASSWGRSPGELFF

J: TRBJ1-2
D: .
V: TRBV5-4
size: .
DNA: TGTGCCAGCAGCCTCCCCTTGGGAGGGGGCTATGGCTACACCTTC
CDR3: CASSLPLGGGYGYTF

J: TRBJ2-2
D: TRBD2
V: TRBV3-1/TRBV3-2
size: .
DNA: TGTGCCAGTGACCTAGCGGGAGCGAACACCGGGGAGCTGTTTTTT
CDR3: CASDLAGANTGELFF

J: TRBJ2-5
D: .
V: TRBV4-3
size: few
DNA: TGCGCCAGCAGCCAAGATCTAGCCCGTAAAGAGACCCAGTACTTC
CDR3: CASSQDLARKETQYF

J: TRBJ2-1
D: TRBD2
V: TRBV27
size: .
DNA: TGTGCCAGCAGCCCCGGGACTAGCCCAACCAATGAGCAGTTCTTC
CDR3: CASSPGTSPTNEQFF

J: TRBJ1-4
D: .
V: TRBV19
size: .
DNA: TGTGCCAGCGGACAGTTAGCAACTAATGAAAAACTGTTTTTT
CDR3: CASGQLATNEKLFF

J: TRBJ1-1
D: .
V: TRBV4-2
size: .
DNA: TGTGCCAGCAGCCAAGATCACCAGGGCCACGCTGAAGCTTTCTTT
CDR3: CASSQDHQGHAEAFF

J: TRBJ2-1
D: TRBD2
V: TRBV19
size: .
DNA: TGTGCCAGTAGTATAGGGACAGGACTAGCGGGGAGCTCCTACAATGAGCAGTTCTTC
CDR3: CASSIGTGLAGSSYNEQFF

J: TRBJ2-5
D: TRBD1
V: TRBV25-1
size: .
DNA: TGTGCCAGCCACGACGACAGGGGCGGGACCCAGTACTTC
CDR3: CASHDDRGGTQYF

J: TRBJ2-5
D: TRBD1
V: TRBV5-1
size: .
DNA: TGCGCCAGCAGCTCAATTTCCGGGACAGTAGAGACCCAGTACTTC
CDR3: CASSSISGTVETQYF